Each of the 4 T cell receptor beta chains below was sequenced from the same sample in a study of blood T cell repertoires in COVID-19. Data came from immunoSEQ multiplex PCR; TCRdb stores just in-frame clones and leaves some out. The profile covers under 200,000 clones, with around 86% appearing a single time and around 5% taken by the ten largest. Sequencing was performed on PBMCs or T cells enriched from blood (not recorded which). These receptors were collected from a man aged 40-49 years with acute COVID-19.

The CDR3 sequence: CASRTSGSADTQYF. Here the CDR3 DNA reads TGTGCCAGCCGGACTAGCGGGAGTGCAGATACGCAGTATTTT. The chain recombines TRBV6-5 with TRBJ2-3, with 13 positions matching TRBD2. The V segment lost 8 bases and the J segment 4 bases; nucleotides outside the gene matches: 3. The CDR3 length is 14 residues. Germline CDR1 is MNHEY and CDR2 is SVGAGI.

The chain uses TRBV5-1 and TRBJ2-5; TRBD1 agrees at 10 bases. V lost 0 bases and J lost 5; bases outside the gene matches: 4. The CDR3 has 15 residues. Germline V lookup: CDR1 SGHRS, CDR2 YFSETQ. This chain's CDR3 is CASSLVTGGRETQYF. CDR3 bases: TGCGCCAGCAGCTTGGTGACAGGGGGCAGGGAGACCCAGTACTTC.

The J gene is TRBJ2-1, the V gene TRBV2; 7 nucleotides agree with TRBD2. CDR3 size: 14 residues. Germline V CDR1 and CDR2: SNHLY, FYNNEI. The ends lost 2 bases at V and 5 bases at J; junction bases unmatched: 3. The CDR3 DNA is TGTGCCAGCAGTGAAACGGGAGGTAACAATGAGCAGTTCTTC. Residues: CASSETGGNNEQFF.

This clone has just a few counts. The chain has TRBV19 and TRBJ2-3; D gene uncertain. The CDR3 sequence is 13 residues long. CDR1 LNHDA and CDR2 SQIVND come from the germline V gene (reference sequence). Trimming cost V 7 bases and J 1 base, with 9 bases left between them. The CDR3 spells CASKEIRTDTQYF. The CDR3 region has the DNA TGTGCCAGTAAGGAGATCCGCACAGATACGCAGTATTTT.